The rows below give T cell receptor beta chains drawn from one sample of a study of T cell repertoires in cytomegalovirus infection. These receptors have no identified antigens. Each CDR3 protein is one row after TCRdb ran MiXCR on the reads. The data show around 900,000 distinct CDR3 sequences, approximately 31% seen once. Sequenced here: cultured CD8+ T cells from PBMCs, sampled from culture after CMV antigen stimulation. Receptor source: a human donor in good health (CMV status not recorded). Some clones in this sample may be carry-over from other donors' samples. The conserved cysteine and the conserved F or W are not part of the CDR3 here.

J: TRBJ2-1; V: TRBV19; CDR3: ASSQLAGDYNEQF
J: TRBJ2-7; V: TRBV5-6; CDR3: ASSLRDFPSYEQY
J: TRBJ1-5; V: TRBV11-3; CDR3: ASYHRFNQPQH
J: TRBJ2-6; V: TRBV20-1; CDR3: SARSFRSGANVLT
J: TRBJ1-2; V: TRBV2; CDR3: ASSEDGQIYGYT
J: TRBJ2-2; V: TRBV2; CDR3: ATTSTGKNTGELF
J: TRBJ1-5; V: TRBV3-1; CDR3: ASSLTNLGGGDQPQH
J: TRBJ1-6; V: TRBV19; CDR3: ASSISVFDSPLH
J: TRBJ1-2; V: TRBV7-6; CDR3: ASSLGGGITGYT
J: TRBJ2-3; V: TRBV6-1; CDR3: ASSELSRDTQY
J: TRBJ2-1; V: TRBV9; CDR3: ASSPFGQGAYEQF
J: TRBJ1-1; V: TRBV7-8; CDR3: ASSPRTGNTEAF
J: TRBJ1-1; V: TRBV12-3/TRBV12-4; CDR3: ASRVGRVTEAF
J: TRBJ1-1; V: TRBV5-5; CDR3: ASSLQGYNTEAF
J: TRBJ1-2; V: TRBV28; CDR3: ASSLIRGDGYT
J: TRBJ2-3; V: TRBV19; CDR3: ASAPDPLTSTDTQY
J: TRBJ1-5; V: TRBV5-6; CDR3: ASSLYGYSNQPQH
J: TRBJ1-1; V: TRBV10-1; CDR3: ASSESAGMNTEAF
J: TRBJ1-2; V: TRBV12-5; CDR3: ASGLGDRSNSYT
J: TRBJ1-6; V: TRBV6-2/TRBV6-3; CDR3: ASSFFGQGGHSPLH
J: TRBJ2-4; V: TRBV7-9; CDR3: ASSLDVLY
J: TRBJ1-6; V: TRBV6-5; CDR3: ASSYSPPPTGLRVESPLH
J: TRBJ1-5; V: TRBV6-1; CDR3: ASSSHLIQGAGRQPQH
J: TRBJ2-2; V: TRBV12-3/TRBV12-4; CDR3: ASSPRTGFTGELF
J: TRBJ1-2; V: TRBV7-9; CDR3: ASSLGVDANYGYT
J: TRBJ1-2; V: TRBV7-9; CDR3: ASSTSGTVNYGYT
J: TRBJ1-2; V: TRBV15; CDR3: ATSREAVGHMYGYT
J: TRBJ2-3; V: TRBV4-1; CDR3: ASSVPGDTQY
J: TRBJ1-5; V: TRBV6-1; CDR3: ASSEAIGPAEGNQPQH
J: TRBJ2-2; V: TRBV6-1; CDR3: ASSLDRAPGELF
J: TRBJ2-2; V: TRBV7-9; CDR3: ASSNRDTVPTGELF
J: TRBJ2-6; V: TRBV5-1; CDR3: ASSLKGANVLT
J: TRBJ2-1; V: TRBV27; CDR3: ASSLDSNEQF
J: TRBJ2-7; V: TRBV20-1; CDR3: SAGSGGSYEQY
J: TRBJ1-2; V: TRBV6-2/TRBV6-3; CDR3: ASTALDRTYGYT
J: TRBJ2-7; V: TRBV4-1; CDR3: ASSRVAGDPHEQY